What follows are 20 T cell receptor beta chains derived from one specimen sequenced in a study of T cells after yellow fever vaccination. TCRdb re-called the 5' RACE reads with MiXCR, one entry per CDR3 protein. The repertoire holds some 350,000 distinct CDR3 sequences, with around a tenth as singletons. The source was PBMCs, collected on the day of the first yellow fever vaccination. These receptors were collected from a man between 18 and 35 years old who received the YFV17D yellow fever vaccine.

The CDR3: CSSSGPSSYNEQFF. DNA of the CDR3: TGCAGTTCATCAGGGCCGAGCTCCTACAATGAGCAGTTCTTC. The chain joins TRBV20-1 to TRBJ2-1; D might be TRBD1 (5 bases). The germline gives CDR1 DFQATT, CDR2 SNEGSKA (reference sequence). The CDR3 has 14 amino acids. V shed 8 bases and J shed 0 bases, with 14 bases lying between them.

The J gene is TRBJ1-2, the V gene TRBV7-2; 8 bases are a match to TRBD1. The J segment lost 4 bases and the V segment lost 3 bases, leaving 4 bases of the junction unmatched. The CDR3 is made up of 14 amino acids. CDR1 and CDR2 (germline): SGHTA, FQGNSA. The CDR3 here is CASSLAGQVYGYTF. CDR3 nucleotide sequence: TGTGCCAGCAGCTTGGCGGGACAGGTCTATGGCTACACCTTC.

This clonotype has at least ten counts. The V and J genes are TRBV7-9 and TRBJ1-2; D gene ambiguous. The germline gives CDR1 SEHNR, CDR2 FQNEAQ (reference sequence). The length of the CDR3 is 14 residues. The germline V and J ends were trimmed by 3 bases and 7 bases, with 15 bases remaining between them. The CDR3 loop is CASSFGSEIGGYTF. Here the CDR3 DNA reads TGTGCCAGCAGCTTTGGAAGCGAAATTGGTGGCTACACCTTC.

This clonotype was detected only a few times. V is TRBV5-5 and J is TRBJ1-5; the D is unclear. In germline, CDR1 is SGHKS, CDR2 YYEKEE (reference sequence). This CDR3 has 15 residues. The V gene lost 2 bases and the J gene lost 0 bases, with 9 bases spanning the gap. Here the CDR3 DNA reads TGTGCCAGCAGCTTCGTTCCGAATAGCAATCAGCCCCAGCATTTT. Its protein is CASSFVPNSNQPQHF.

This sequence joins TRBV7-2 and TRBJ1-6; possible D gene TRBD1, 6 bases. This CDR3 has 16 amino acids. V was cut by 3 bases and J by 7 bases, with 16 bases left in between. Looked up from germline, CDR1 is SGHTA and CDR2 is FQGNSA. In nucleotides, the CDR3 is TGTGCCAGCAGCTTTGTTCCGGGGCAGGGGAATTCACCCCTCCACTTT. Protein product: CASSFVPGQGNSPLHF.

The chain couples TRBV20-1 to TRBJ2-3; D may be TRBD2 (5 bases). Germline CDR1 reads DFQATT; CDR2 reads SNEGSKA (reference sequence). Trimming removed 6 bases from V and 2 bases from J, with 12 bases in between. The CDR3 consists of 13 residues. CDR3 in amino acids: CSATPGTTDTQYF. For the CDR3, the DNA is TGCAGTGCCACCCCGGGAACCACAGATACGCAGTATTTT.

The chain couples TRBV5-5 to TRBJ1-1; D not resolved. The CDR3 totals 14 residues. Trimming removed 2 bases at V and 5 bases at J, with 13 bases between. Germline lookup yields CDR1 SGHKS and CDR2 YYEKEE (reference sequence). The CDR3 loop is CASSFGMLGTEAFF. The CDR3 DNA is TGTGCCAGCAGCTTCGGTATGTTGGGGACTGAAGCTTTCTTT.

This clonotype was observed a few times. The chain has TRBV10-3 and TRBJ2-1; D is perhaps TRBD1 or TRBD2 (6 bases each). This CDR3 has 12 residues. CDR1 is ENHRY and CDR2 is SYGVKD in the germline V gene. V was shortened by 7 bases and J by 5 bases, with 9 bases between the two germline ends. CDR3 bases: TGTGCCATCACAGGGGAGGACAATGAGCAGTTCTTC. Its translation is CAITGEDNEQFF.

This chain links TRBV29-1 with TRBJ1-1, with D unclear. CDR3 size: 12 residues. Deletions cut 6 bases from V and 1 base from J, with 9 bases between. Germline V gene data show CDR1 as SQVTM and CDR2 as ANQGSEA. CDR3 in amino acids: CSVIWGNTEAFF. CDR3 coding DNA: TGCAGCGTGATATGGGGGAACACTGAAGCTTTCTTT.

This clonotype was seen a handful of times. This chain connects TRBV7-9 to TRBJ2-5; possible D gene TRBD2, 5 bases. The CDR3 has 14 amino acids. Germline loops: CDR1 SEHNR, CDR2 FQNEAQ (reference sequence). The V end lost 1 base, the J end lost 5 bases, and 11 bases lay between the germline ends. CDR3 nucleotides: TGTGCCAGCAGCTTAGAGCGGCGGCTGGAGACCCAGTACTTC. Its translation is CASSLERRLETQYF.

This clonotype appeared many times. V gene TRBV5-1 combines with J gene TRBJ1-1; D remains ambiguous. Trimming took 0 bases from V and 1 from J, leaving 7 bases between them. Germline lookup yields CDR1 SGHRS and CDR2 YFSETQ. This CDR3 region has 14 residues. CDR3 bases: TGCGCCAGCAGCTTGGTTGGGGAGAACACTGAAGCTTTCTTT. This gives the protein CASSLVGENTEAFF.

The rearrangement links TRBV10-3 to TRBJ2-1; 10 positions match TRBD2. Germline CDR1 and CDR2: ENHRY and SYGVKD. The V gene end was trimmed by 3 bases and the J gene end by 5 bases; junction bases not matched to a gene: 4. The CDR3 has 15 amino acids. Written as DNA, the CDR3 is TGTGCCATCAGTGACCGGACTAGCGGTAACAATGAGCAGTTCTTC. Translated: CAISDRTSGNNEQFF.

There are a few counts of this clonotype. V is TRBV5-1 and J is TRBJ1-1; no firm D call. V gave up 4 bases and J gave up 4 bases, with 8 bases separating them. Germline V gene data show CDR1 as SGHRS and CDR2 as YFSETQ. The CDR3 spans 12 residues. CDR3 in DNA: TGCGCCAGCAGCGACTCGGGCACTGAAGCTTTCTTT. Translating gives CASSDSGTEAFF.

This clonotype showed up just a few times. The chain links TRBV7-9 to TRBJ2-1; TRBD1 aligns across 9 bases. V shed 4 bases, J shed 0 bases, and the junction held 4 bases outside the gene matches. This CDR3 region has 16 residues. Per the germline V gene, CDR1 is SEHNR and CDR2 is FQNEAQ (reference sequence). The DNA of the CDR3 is TGTGCCAGCAGCTCCCCGGGACAGGGCTCCTACAATGAGCAGTTCTTC. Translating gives CASSSPGQGSYNEQFF.

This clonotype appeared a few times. CDR3 nucleotide sequence: TGTGCCACCAGTGCAAATACAGGGGACCAAGAGACCCAGTACTTC. Its translation is CATSANTGDQETQYF. The chain links TRBV24-1 to TRBJ2-5; TRBD1 matches at 7 bases. Unmatched junction bases numbered 5, after V lost 5 bases and J lost 0 bases. CDR3 length equals 15 residues. Germline loops: CDR1 KGHDR, CDR2 SFDVKD.

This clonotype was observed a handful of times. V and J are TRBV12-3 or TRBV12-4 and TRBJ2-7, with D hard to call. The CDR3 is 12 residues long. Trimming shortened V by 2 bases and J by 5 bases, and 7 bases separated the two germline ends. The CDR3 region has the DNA TGTGCCAGCAGTTTACCACACGACGAGCAGTACTTC. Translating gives CASSLPHDEQYF.

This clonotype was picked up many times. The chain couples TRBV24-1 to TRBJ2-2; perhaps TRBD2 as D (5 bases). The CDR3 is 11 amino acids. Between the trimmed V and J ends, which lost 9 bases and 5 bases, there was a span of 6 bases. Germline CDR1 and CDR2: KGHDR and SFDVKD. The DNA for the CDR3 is TGTGCCACCCGGGGAACCGGGGAGCTGTTTTTT. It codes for CATRGTGELFF.

The chain's CDR3 is CASSPPRGSTGELFF. The CDR3, as DNA: TGTGCCAGCAGTCCCCCGCGGGGATCCACCGGGGAGCTGTTTTTT. The V gene is TRBV6-1, the J gene TRBJ2-2, with a possible D match to TRBD2 (6 bases). The V end lost 5 bases, the J end lost 4 bases, and 14 bases lay between the germline ends. CDR3 length: 15 amino acids. CDR1 is MNHNS, CDR2 SASEGT, per germline.

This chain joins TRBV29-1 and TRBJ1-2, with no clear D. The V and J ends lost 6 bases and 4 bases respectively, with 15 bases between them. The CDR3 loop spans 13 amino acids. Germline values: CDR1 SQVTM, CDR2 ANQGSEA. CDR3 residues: CSVGWVRGYGYTF. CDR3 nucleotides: TGCAGCGTCGGGTGGGTCCGGGGCTATGGCTACACCTTC.

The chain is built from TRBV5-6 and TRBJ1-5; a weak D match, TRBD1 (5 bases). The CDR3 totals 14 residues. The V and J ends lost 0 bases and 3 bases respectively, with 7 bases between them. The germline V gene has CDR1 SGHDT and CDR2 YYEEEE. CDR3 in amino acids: CASSLAGLNQPQHF. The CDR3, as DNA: TGTGCCAGCAGCTTGGCAGGGCTCAATCAGCCCCAGCATTTT.